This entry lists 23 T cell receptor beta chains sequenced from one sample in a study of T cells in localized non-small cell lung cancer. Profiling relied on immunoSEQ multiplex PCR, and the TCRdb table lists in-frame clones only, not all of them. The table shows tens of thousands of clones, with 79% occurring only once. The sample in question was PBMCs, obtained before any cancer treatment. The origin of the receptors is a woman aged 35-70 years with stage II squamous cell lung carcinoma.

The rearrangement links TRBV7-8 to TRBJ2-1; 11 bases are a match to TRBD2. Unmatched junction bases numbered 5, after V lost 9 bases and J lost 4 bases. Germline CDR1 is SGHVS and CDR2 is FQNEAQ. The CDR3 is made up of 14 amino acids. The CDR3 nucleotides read TGTGCCAGTGTAGCGGGAGGGCCATACAATGAGCAGTTCTTC. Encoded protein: CASVAGGPYNEQFF.

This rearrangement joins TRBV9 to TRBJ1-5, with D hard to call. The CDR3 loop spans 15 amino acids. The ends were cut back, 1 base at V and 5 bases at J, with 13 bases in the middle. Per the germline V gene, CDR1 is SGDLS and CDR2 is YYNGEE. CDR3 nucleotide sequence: TGTGCCAGCAGCGTACTCCCCGATTGGGATCAGCCCCAGCATTTT. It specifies CASSVLPDWDQPQHF.

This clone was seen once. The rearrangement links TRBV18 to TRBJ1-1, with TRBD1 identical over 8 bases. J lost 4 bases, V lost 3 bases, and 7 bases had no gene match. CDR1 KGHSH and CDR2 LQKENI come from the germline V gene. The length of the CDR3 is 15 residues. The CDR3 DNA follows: TGTGCCAGCTCACCCTGGCAGGGGGCGGGCACTGAAGCTTTCTTT. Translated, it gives CASSPWQGAGTEAFF.

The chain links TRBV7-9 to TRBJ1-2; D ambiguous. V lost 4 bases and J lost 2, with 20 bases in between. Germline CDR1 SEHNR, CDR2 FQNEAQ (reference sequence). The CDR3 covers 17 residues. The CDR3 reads CASSSGGIRKENYGYTF. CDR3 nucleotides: TGTGCCAGCAGCTCGGGAGGGATTAGGAAAGAGAACTATGGCTACACCTTC.

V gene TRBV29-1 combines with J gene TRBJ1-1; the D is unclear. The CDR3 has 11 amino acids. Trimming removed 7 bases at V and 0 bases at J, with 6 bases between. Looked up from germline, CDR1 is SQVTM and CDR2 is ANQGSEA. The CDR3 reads CSGELNTEAFF. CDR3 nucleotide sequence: TGCAGCGGCGAGCTGAACACTGAAGCTTTCTTT.

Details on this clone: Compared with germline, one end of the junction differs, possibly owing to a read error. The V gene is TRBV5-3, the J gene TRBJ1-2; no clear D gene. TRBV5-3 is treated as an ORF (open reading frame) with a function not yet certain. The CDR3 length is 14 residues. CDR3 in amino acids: CASSLAGEGAGYTF. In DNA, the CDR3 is TGTGCCAGCAGCTTGGCCGGGGAAGGCGCTGGCTACACCTTC.

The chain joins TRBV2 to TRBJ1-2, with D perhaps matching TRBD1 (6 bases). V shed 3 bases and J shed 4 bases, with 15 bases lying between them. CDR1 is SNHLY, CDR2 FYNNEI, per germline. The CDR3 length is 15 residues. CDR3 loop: CASSEVGGPVYGYTF. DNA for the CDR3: TGTGCCAGCAGTGAGGTGGGGGGGCCGGTCTATGGCTACACCTTC.

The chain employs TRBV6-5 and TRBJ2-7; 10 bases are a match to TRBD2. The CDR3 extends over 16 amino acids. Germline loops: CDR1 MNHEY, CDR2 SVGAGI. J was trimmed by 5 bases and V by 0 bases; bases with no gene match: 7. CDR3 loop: CASSYSNLAGVHEQYF. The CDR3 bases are TGTGCCAGCAGTTACTCGAATCTAGCGGGAGTCCACGAGCAGTACTTC.

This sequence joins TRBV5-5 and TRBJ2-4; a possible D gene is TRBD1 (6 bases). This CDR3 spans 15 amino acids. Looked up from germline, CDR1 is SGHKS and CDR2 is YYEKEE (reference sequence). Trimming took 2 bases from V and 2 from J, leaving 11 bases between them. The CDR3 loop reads CASSFQGGTKNIQYF. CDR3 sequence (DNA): TGTGCCAGCAGCTTTCAAGGGGGAACCAAAAACATTCAGTACTTC.

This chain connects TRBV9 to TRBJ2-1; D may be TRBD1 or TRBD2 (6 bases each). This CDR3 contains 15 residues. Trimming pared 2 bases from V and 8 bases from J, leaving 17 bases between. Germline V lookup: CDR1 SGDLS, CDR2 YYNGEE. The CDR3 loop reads CASSVLPEGEDEQFF. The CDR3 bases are TGTGCCAGCAGCGTCCTCCCAGAGGGGGAGGATGAGCAGTTCTTC.

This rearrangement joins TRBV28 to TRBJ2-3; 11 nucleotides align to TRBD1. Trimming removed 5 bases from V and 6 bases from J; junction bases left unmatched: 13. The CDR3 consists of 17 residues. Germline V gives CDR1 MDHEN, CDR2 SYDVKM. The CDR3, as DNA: TGTGCCAGCAGTGTGGGACAGGGGGGATTTCTTATGGATACGCAGTATTTT. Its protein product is CASSVGQGGFLMDTQYF.

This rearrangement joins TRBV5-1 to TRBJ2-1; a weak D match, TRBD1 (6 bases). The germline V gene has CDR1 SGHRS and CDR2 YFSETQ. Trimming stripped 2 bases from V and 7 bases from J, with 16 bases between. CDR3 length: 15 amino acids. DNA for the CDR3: TGCGCCAGCAGCTTATGGCAGGGGTCTACTAATGAGCAGTTCTTC. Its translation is CASSLWQGSTNEQFF.

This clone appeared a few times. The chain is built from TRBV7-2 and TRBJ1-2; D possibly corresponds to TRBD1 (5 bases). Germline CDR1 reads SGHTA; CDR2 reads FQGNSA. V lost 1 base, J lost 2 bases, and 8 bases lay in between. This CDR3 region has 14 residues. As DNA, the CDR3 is TGTGCCAGCAGCTTAGAGGGACGAAACTATGGCTACACCTTC. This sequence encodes CASSLEGRNYGYTF.

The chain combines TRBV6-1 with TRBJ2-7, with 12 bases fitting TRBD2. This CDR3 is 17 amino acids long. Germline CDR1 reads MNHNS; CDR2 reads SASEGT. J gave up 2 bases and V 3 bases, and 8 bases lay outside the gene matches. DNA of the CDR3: TGTGCCAGCAGTGATTGGGTAGGACTAGCGGGAACCTACGAGCAGTACTTC. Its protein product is CASSDWVGLAGTYEQYF.

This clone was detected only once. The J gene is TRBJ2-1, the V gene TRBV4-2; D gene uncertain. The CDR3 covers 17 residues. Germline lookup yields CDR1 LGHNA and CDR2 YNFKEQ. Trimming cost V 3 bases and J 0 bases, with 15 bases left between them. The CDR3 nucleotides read TGTGCCAGCAGCCACCGAGTTGACCGTAGCTCCTACAATGAGCAGTTCTTC. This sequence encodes CASSHRVDRSSYNEQFF.

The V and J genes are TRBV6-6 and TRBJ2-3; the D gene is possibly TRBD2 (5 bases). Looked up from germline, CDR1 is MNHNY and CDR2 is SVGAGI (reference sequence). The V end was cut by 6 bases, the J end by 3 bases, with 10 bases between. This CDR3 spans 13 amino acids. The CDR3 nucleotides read TGTGCCAGCAGACCCTCGGGGACAGATACGCAGTATTTT. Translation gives CASRPSGTDTQYF.

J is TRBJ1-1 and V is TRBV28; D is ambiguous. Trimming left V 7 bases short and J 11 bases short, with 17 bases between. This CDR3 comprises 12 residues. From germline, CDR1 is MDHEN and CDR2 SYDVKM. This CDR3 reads CASTDRQRAAFF. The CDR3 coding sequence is TGTGCCAGCACCGACCGCCAGCGCGCGGCTTTCTTT.

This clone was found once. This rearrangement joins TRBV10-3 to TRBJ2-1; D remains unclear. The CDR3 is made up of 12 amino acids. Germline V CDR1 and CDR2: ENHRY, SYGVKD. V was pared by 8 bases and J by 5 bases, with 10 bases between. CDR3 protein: CAISGQDNEQFF. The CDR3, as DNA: TGTGCCATCTCTGGCCAAGACAATGAGCAGTTCTTC.

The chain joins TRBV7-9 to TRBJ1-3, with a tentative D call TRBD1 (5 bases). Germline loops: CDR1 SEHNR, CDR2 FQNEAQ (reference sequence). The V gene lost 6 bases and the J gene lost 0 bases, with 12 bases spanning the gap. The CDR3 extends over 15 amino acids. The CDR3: CASSRSGTSGNTIYF. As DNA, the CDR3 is TGTGCCAGCAGTAGATCCGGGACCTCTGGAAACACCATATATTTT.

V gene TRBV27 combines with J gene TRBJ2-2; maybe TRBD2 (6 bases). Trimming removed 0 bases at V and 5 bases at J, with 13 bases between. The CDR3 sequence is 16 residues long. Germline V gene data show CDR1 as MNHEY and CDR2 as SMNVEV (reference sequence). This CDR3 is CASSLSGLQGTGELFF. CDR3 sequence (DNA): TGTGCCAGCAGTTTATCGGGACTTCAAGGAACCGGGGAGCTGTTTTTT.

The CDR3 DNA sequence: TGTGCCAGCTCACCCTCGGGACAGCCCCAGCATTTT. Protein: CASSPSGQPQHF. The chain joins TRBV18 to TRBJ1-5; unclear D gene. The CDR3 length is 12 residues. Germline-derived CDR1 and CDR2 are KGHSH and LQKENI. V lost 3 bases and J lost 7, with 7 bases in between.

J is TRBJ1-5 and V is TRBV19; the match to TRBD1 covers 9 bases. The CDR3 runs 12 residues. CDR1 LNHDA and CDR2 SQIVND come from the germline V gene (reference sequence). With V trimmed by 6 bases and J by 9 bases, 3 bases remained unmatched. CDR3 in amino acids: CASRTGGLPQHF. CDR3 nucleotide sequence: TGTGCCAGTAGGACAGGGGGGTTGCCCCAGCATTTT. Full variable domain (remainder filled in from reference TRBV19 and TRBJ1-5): DGGITQSPKYLFRKEGQNVTLSCEQNLNHDAMYWYRQDPGQGLRLIYYSQIVNDFQKGDIAEGYSVSREKKESFPLTVTSAQKNPTAFYLCASRTGGLPQHFGDGTRLSIL.

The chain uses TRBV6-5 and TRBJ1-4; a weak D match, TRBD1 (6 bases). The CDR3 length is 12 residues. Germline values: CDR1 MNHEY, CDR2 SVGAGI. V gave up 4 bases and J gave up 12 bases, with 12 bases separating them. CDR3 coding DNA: TGTGCCAGCAGTTCAGGACAGAGGGAACTGTTTTTT. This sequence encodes CASSSGQRELFF.